This TCR beta chain stems from a study of monozygotic twins with inflammatory bowel disease. Study outcomes and limitations: IBD-affected twins scored below their healthy co-twins in TCRbeta diversity (inverse Simpson).

Germline V gene data show CDR1 as SGHVS and CDR2 as FQNEAQ. CDR3 length: 14 residues. A template switching step added UMIs, each with a 6-nucleotide sample barcode. TCRdb re-called the 5' RACE reads, yielding one record per CDR3 amino acid sequence without DNA. The sample's table shows under 200,000 distinct CDR3 sequences. In regard to this clonotype: Its antigen remains unknown.

This sequence originates from a human donor with ulcerative colitis or Crohn's disease, or a healthy co-twin of an affected twin (not recorded which). The sequencing sample was made of blood. The chain is built from TRBV7-8 and TRBJ2-2. CDR3 sequence: CASSLQRVTGELFF.